This T cell receptor beta chain stems from a study of CXCR3-negative and CXCR3-positive naive CD8 T cells. The authors prepared UMI-labeled TRB cDNA libraries by 5' RACE. TCRdb re-analyzed the 5' RACE reads; it lists each CDR3 protein once, without DNA. The sample holds approximately 70,000 distinct CDR3 sequences. CDR3 length: 16 residues. Germline V gene lookup returns CDR1 SGHVS and CDR2 FNYEAQ. Phenotypically, naive CD8+ T cells corresponded to CD45RO-CCR7+CD27+CD95-. The chain joins TRBV7-6 to TRBJ2-2. What was sequenced was naive CXCR3- CD8+ T cells from blood. Subset specified: CD45RO-CCR7+CD27+CD95- naive CD8+ T cells lacking CXCR3 (TNR3-). The source of this sequence is a human donor in good health. Some clones in this sample may be carry-over from other donors' samples. The CDR3 protein is CASSLGLQLSTGELFF. Drawing the rest from reference TRBV7-6 and TRBJ2-2, the complete variable domain is GAGVSQSPRYKVTKRGQDVALRCDPISGHVSLYWYRQALGQGPEFLTYFNYEAQQDKSGLPNDRFSAERPEGSISTLTIQRTEQRDSAMYRCASSLGLQLSTGELFFGEGSRLTVL.